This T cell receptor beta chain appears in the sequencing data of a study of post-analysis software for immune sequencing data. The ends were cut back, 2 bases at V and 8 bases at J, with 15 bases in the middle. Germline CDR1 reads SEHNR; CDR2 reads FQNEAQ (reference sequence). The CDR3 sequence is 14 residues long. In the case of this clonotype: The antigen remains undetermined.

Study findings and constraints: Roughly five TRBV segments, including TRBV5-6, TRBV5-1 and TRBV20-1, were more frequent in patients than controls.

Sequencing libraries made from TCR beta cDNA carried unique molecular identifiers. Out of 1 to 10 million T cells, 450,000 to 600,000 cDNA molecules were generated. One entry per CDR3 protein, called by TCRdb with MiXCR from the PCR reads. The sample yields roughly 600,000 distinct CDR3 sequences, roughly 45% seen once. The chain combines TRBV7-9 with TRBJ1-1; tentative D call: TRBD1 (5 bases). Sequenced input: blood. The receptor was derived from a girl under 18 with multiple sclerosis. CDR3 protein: CASSLRQGGREAFF. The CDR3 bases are TGTGCCAGCAGCTTAAGGCAGGGAGGACGGGAAGCTTTCTTT. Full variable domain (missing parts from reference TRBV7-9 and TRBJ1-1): DTGVSQNPRHKITKRGQNVTFRCDPISEHNRLYWYRQTLGQGPEFLTYFQNEAQLEKSRLLSDRFSAERPKGSFSTLEIQRTEQGDSAMYLCASSLRQGGREAFFGQGTRLTVV.